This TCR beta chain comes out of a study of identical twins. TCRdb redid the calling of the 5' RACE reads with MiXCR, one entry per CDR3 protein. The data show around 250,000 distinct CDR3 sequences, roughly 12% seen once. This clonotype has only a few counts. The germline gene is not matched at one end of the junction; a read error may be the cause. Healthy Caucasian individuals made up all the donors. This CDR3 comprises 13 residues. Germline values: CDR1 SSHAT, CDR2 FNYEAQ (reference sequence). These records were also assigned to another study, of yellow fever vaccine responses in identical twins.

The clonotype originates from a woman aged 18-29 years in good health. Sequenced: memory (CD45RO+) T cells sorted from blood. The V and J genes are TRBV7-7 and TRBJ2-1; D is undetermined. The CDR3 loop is CASSPLGRNEQFF. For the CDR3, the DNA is TGTGCTAGCAGCCCCTTAGGCAGGAATGAGCAGTTCTTC.